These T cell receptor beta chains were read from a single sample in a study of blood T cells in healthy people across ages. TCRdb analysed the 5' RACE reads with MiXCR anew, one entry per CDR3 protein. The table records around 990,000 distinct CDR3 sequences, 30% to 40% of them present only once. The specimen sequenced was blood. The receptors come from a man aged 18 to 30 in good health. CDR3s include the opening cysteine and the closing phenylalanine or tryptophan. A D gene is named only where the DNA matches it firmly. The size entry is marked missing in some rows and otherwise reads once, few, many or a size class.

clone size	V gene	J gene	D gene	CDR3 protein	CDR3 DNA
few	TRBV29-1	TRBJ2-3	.	CSVEKWDAKPPTTDTQYF	TGCAGCGTCGAAAAGTGGGATGCCAAACCTCCTACCACAGATACGCAGTATTTT
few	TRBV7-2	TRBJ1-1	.	CASSLGGVRTEAFF	TGTGCCAGCAGCTTAGGAGGGGTTCGCACTGAAGCTTTCTTT
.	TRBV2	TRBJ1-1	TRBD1	CASSVGGGANTEAFF	TGTGCCAGCAGTGTTGGAGGGGGCGCGAACACTGAAGCTTTCTTT
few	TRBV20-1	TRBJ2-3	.	CSARDGMTADTQYF	TGCAGTGCTAGAGATGGAATGACCGCAGATACGCAGTATTTT
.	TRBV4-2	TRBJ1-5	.	CASSQVSGAGQQPQHF	TGTGCCAGCAGCCAAGTCTCCGGGGCAGGGCAACAGCCCCAGCATTTT
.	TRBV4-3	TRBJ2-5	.	CASSQDLTGSLGETQYF	TGCGCCAGCAGCCAAGACCTCACGGGATCACTCGGCGAGACCCAGTACTTC
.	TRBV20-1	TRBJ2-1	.	CSARFVDGGTGEQFF	TGCAGTGCTAGATTTGTGGACGGGGGTACAGGTGAGCAGTTCTTC
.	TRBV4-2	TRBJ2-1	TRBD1	CASSQMPTGTGENEQFF	TGTGCCAGCAGCCAAATGCCTACCGGGACAGGGGAAAATGAGCAGTTCTTC
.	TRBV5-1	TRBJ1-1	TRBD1	CASSLGQGVSEAFF	TGCGCCAGCAGCTTGGGACAGGGGGTTTCCGAAGCTTTCTTT
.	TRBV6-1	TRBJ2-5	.	CASSEGFRETQYF	TGTGCCAGCAGTGAGGGTTTTCGAGAGACCCAGTACTTC
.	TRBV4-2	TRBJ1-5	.	CASSQDYGVVLNQPQHF	TGTGCCAGCAGCCAAGATTACGGGGTGGTTCTCAATCAGCCCCAGCATTTT
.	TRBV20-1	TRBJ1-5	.	CSAKPQGPGQPQHF	TGCAGTGCCAAACCTCAGGGGCCTGGTCAGCCCCAGCATTTT
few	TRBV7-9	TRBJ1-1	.	CASPRDTHEAFF	TGTGCCAGCCCCCGGGACACCCATGAAGCTTTCTTT
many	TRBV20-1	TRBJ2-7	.	CSARDPTTDFYEQYF	TGCAGTGCTAGAGATCCGACGACAGACTTCTACGAGCAGTACTTC
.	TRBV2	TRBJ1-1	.	CASRPGPEEAFF	TGTGCCAGCAGGCCTGGGCCCGAGGAAGCTTTCTTT
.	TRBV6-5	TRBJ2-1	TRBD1	CASRWDRENEQFF	TGTGCCAGCAGATGGGACAGGGAGAATGAGCAGTTCTTC
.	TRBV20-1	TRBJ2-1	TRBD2	CSVLPTSGGPTGAYNEQFF	TGCAGTGTCCTACCGACTAGCGGGGGCCCCACGGGCGCCTACAATGAGCAGTTCTTC
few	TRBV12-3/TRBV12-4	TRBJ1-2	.	CASSLGTSGYTF	TGTGCCAGCAGTTTGGGGACATCCGGCTACACCTTC
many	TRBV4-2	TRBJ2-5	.	CASSQDSGRGQETQYF	TGTGCCAGCAGCCAAGATAGCGGCAGGGGGCAAGAGACCCAGTACTTC
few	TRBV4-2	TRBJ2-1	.	CASSQDVANNEQFF	TGTGCCAGCAGCCAAGATGTGGCGAACAATGAGCAGTTCTTC
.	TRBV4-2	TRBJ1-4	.	CASSQDGDPHEKLFF	TGTGCCAGCAGCCAAGATGGCGACCCTCATGAAAAACTGTTTTTT
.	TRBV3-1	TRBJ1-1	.	CASSQGTRTSEAFF	TGTGCCAGCAGCCAAGGTACTAGGACATCTGAAGCTTTCTTT
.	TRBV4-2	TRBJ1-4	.	CASSQDRNSGSNEKLFF	TGTGCCAGCAGCCAAGATCGTAACAGCGGATCTAATGAAAAACTGTTTTTT